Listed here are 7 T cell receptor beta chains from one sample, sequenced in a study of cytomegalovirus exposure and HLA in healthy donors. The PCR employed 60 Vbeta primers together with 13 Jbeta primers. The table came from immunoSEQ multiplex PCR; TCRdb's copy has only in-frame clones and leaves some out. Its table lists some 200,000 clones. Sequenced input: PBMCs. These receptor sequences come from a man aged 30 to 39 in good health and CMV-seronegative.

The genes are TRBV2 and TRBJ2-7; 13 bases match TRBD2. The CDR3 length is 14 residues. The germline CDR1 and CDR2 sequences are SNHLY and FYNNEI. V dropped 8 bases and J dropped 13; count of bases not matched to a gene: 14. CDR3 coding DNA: TGTGCCAGCCTACCGAGGACTAGCGGGAGAGAGAGTTACTTC. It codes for CASLPRTSGRESYF.

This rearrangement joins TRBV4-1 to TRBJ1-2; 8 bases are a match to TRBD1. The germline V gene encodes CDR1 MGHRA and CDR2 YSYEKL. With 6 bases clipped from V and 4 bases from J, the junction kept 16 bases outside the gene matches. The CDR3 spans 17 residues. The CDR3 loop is CASSQTPGQGPSYGYTF. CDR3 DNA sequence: TGCGCCAGCAGTCAAACCCCAGGACAGGGTCCTTCCTATGGCTACACCTTC.

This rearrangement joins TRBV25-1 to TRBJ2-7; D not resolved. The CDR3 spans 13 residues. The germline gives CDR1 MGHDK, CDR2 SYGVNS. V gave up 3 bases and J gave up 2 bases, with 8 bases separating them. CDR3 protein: CASSEARTYEQYF. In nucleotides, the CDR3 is TGTGCCAGCAGTGAGGCCCGAACCTACGAGCAGTACTTC.

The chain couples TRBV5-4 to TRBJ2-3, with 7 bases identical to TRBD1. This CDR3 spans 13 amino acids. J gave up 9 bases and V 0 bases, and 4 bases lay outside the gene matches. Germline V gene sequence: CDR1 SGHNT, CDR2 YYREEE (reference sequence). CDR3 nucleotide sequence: TGTGCCAGCAGCTTGGTGACAGGGAACACGCAGTATTTT. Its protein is CASSLVTGNTQYF.

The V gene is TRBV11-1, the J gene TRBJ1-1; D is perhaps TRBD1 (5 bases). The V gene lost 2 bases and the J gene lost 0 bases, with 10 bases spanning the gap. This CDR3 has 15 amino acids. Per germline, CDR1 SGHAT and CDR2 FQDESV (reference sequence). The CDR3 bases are TGTGCCAGCAGCTTAATTGAAGGGGTGAACACTGAAGCTTTCTTT. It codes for CASSLIEGVNTEAFF.

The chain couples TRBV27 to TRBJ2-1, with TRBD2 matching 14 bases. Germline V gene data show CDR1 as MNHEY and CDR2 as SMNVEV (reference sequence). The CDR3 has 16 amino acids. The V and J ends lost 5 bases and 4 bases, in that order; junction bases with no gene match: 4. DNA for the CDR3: TGTGCCAGCAGTGGGACTAGCGGGAGCGAGTACAATGAGCAGTTCTTC. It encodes CASSGTSGSEYNEQFF.

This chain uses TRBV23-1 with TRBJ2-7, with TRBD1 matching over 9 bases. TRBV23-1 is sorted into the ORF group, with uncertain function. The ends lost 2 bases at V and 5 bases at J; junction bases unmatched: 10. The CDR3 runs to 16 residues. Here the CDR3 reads CASSQTGRQGVDEQYF. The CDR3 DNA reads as TGCGCCAGCAGTCAAACCGGGCGACAGGGGGTAGACGAGCAGTACTTC.